The 10 T cell receptor beta chains reported below all come from one sample, sequenced in a study of vaccination effects on CD4 cells after COVID-19. The repertoire was sequenced with immunoSEQ multiplex PCR; TCRdb's copy has only in-frame clones and lacks some. The table lists roughly 71,000 clones, about 80% of them singletons, with around 0.95% in the top ten. Within the ViraFEST assay, antigen-specific CD4+ T cells underwent expansion with viral peptide pools prior to sequencing. The culture ran for about 10 days, and then CD4+ T cells were isolated. Participants were given two doses of BNT162b2 or mRNA-1273 vaccine. Their specific antigens are unknown. The sample consisted of CD4+ T cells from PBMCs cultured with HCoV-OC43 spike peptides, taken after COVID-19 vaccination. The subset was: HCoV-OC43 spike overlapping peptide pool stimulation. The receptor set was obtained from a human donor who received a COVID-19 vaccine.

The chain recombines TRBV6-1 with TRBJ2-3; D is perhaps TRBD1 (6 bases). Germline loops: CDR1 MNHNS, CDR2 SASEGT. Trimming pared 1 base from V and 3 bases from J, leaving 8 bases between. The CDR3 consists of 14 residues. The CDR3 DNA is TGTGCCAGCAGTGAAGACAGGGTAACAGATACGCAGTATTTT. Translation: CASSEDRVTDTQYF.

V usage is TRBV9 and J usage is TRBJ1-2; a possible D gene is TRBD1 (5 bases). Trimming took 0 bases from V and 4 from J, leaving 10 bases between them. Germline CDR1 is SGDLS and CDR2 is YYNGEE. This CDR3 region has 14 residues. The CDR3 here is CASSVGEGTYGYTF. The CDR3 DNA is TGTGCCAGCAGCGTAGGCGAAGGGACCTATGGCTACACCTTC.

The CDR3 coding sequence is TGTGCCAGCAGCGACACACCACCGAGGTCGCCCCAGCATTTT. This translates into CASSDTPPRSPQHF. The V and J genes are TRBV2 and TRBJ1-5; D ambiguous. The CDR3 loop spans 14 amino acids. V was cut by 6 bases and J by 9 bases, with 18 bases left in between. Germline CDR1 and CDR2: SNHLY and FYNNEI.

The V gene is TRBV5-1, the J gene TRBJ2-5; D is ambiguous. Per the germline V gene, CDR1 is SGHRS and CDR2 is YFSETQ. Trimming took 1 base from V and 4 from J, leaving 11 bases between them. The length of the CDR3 is 14 residues. This CDR3 reads CASSLTDPVETQYF. CDR3 sequence (DNA): TGCGCCAGCAGCTTGACCGACCCAGTAGAGACCCAGTACTTC.

The count of this clone is one. The chain has TRBV6-2 or TRBV6-3 and TRBJ1-5; D remains ambiguous. V was pared by 0 bases and J by 9 bases, with 12 bases between. Per germline, CDR1 MNHEY and CDR2 SVGEGT. This CDR3 region has 14 residues. The CDR3 DNA sequence: TGTGCCAGCAGTTACTCGACGGCCCCGGGGCCCCAGCATTTT. Translating it yields CASSYSTAPGPQHF.

The chain links TRBV5-1 to TRBJ2-5, with 14 positions matching TRBD2. The germline gives CDR1 SGHRS, CDR2 YFSETQ. This CDR3 is built from 16 residues. V lost 5 bases, J lost 5 bases, and 8 bases stayed unmatched. The CDR3 DNA reads TGCGCCAGCAGATCTCCGGGACTAGCGGGGGCGGAGACCCAGTACTTC. This codes for CASRSPGLAGAETQYF.

The chain combines TRBV5-1 with TRBJ2-2; 7 nucleotides line up with TRBD2. CDR1 and CDR2 (germline): SGHRS, YFSETQ. Trimming took 0 bases from V and 6 from J; bases not matched to a gene: 5. This CDR3 comprises 15 residues. CDR3 sequence reads: CASSLGGLVAGELFF. The CDR3, as DNA: TGCGCCAGCAGCTTGGGAGGACTAGTCGCCGGGGAGCTGTTTTTT.

In this sample, this clone turned up a few times. J is TRBJ1-3 and V is TRBV5-4; D is undetermined. CDR1 is SGHNT and CDR2 is YYREEE in the germline V gene (reference sequence). With 2 bases removed from V and 0 bases from J, the gap between germline ends came to 9 bases. The CDR3 is 15 residues long. The CDR3 DNA follows: TGTGCCAGCAGCTTAGGTCGCCGCTCTGGAAACACCATATATTTT. The encoded protein is CASSLGRRSGNTIYF. Combining the CDR3 with reference TRBV5-4 and TRBJ1-3 gives the whole variable domain ETGVTQSPTHLIKTRGQQVTLRCSSQSGHNTVSWYQQALGQGPQFIFQYYREEENGRGNFPPRFSGLQFPNYSSELNVNALELDDSALYLCASSLGRRSGNTIYFGEGSWLTVV.

The chain couples TRBV24-1 to TRBJ1-5; TRBD1 might be the D (5 bases). Trimming took 2 bases from V and 9 from J, leaving 13 bases between them. The CDR3 totals 14 residues. Germline CDR1 reads KGHDR; CDR2 reads SFDVKD. CDR3 loop: CATSDSGRDPPQHF. The CDR3 nucleotides read TGTGCCACCAGTGATTCCGGCAGGGATCCGCCCCAGCATTTT.

The chain uses TRBV7-2 and TRBJ1-2, with D possibly TRBD1 on 6 matching bases. Germline V gives CDR1 SGHTA, CDR2 FQGNSA. V lost 0 bases and J lost 8, with 13 bases in between. The CDR3 runs to 14 residues. This chain's CDR3 is CASSLAGGGLGYTF. The CDR3 DNA reads TGTGCCAGCAGCTTAGCGGGAGGGGGGCTCGGCTACACCTTC.